A selection of T cell receptor beta chains follows, all from one sample in a study of CD8 T cell repertoires and HIV-1 epitope variants. The table came from immunoSEQ multiplex PCR; TCRdb's copy has only in-frame clones and leaves some out. The repertoire holds 1,000 to 1,200 clones, with around two thirds as singletons. Antigens for these TCRs are unknown. The specimen was cultured CD8+ T cells derived from PBMCs. The source is a male donor with HIV. Each CDR3 is given with its conserved first and last residue. Each record gives: V gene, J gene, clone size, D gene, CDR3 protein, CDR3 DNA. D genes are given only for firm matches. Part of the rows lack a size; the others show once, few, many or a class for expanded clones.

TRBV28	TRBJ1-2	-	TRBD1	CASTPGDRGPYGYGYTF	TGTGCCAGCACCCCCGGGGACAGGGGACCCTACGGCTATGGCTACACCTTC
TRBV19	TRBJ1-5	few	TRBD1	CASSAGTAFPQHF	TGTGCCAGTAGTGCCGGGACAGCTTTTCCCCAGCATTTT
TRBV6-1	TRBJ1-5	-	-	CASRADSNQPQHF	TGTGCCAGCAGGGCGGATAGCAATCAGCCCCAGCATTTT
TRBV9	TRBJ2-2	-	-	CASSSGGDTGELFF	TGTGCCAGCAGCTCAGGGGGGGACACCGGGGAGCTGTTTTTT
TRBV27	TRBJ2-7	once	-	CASSSGSPVPYEQYF	TGTGCCAGCAGTTCGGGCAGTCCAGTTCCCTACGAGCAGTACTTC
TRBV7-9	TRBJ2-1	-	TRBD2	CASIRAGGLYNEQFF	TGTGCCAGCATCCGAGCGGGAGGGCTATACAATGAGCAGTTCTTC
TRBV19	TRBJ1-2	few	-	CASSIAEGARMGGYTF	TGTGCCAGTAGTATAGCGGAGGGCGCCAGAATGGGTGGCTACACCTTC
TRBV5-1	TRBJ2-1	-	TRBD2	CASSLRAGGQLVNNEQFF	TGCGCCAGCAGCTTGCGAGCGGGAGGGCAACTTGTAAACAATGAGCAGTTCTTC
TRBV4-1	TRBJ1-4	once	-	CASSQERKLSTNSEKLFF	TGCGCCAGCAGCCAAGAGAGAAAGCTTTCAACTAATAGTGAAAAACTGTTTTTT
TRBV6-6	TRBJ1-1	-	TRBD1	CASSLGQGLTEAFF	TGTGCCAGCAGCCTCGGACAGGGATTGACTGAAGCTTTCTTT
TRBV10-1	TRBJ1-1	-	-	CASSEGSMNTEAFF	TGCGCCAGCAGTGAGGGCAGTATGAACACTGAAGCTTTCTTT
TRBV6-5	TRBJ2-1	-	-	CASSYGGRGYDEQFF	TGTGCCAGCAGTTACGGGGGCAGGGGTTATGATGAGCAGTTCTTC
TRBV2	TRBJ1-5	-	TRBD1	CASSWDRVRNQPQHF	TGTGCCAGCAGCTGGGACAGGGTCCGCAATCAGCCCCAGCATTTT
TRBV7-9	TRBJ2-1	few	-	CASSPTGGEQFF	TGTGCCAGCAGCCCCACCGGGGGTGAGCAGTTCTTC
TRBV7-8	TRBJ2-7	-	-	CASSPPIGGSKQYF	TGTGCCAGCAGCCCCCCTATCGGGGGTTCGAAGCAGTACTTC